These 19 T cell receptor beta chains originate from one sample sequenced in a study of somatic mutations in cytotoxic T cells in rheumatoid arthritis (dated by TCRdb to between 2016 and 2019). Libraries were made using the immunoSEQ multiplex PCR assay. The source is immuneACCESS, and TCRdb retained only in-frame sequences with V and J called. Part of the clones is not carried over; for the studies checked, unresolved V genes explain less than half of this, and the remainder is unexplained. Present in this sample are approximately 30,000 clones, about 80% of which were seen just once. The ten largest clones add up to more than 4.5% of the sample. Sequencing used CD8+ T cells sorted from blood. The receptors derive from a man aged 50 to 59 in good health.

The chain joins TRBV29-1 to TRBJ2-2, with D possibly being TRBD2 (5 bases). The CDR3 contains 12 residues. Germline-derived CDR1 and CDR2 are SQVTM and ANQGSEA. With 3 bases removed from V and 7 bases from J, the gap between germline ends came to 9 bases. CDR3 nucleotide sequence: TGCAGCGTTGAGCTACGGGACGGGGAGCTGTTTTTT. Its protein product is CSVELRDGELFF.

V and J are TRBV7-4 and TRBJ1-5; TRBD1 is a possible D gene (5 bases). Germline V gene data show CDR1 as SGHVT and CDR2 as SQSDAQ. The CDR3 loop spans 16 amino acids. V was clipped by 1 base and J by 6 bases, with 16 bases between them. Written as DNA, the CDR3 is TGTGCCAGCAGCTTAGAAAGGGGAGGAAAGAGTCAGCCCCAGCATTTT. Translated, it gives CASSLERGGKSQPQHF.

The rearrangement uses TRBV30 and TRBJ1-2; maybe TRBD1 (5 bases). Looked up from germline, CDR1 is GTSNPN and CDR2 is SVGIG (reference sequence). CDR3 length: 12 residues. Between the trimmed V and J ends, which lost 5 bases and 4 bases, there was a span of 11 bases. The CDR3 DNA is TGTGCCTGGGAGCGGGGGGGCTATGGCTACACCTTC. This translates into CAWERGGYGYTF.

The J gene is TRBJ2-2, the V gene TRBV29-1; 7 bases agree with TRBD2. Germline V gene lookup returns CDR1 SQVTM and CDR2 ANQGSEA. The trim removed 6 bases at V and 8 bases at J, leaving 3 bases unmatched. This CDR3 has 11 amino acids. CDR3 sequence (DNA): TGCAGCGTGAAAGCGGGAGGGGAGCTGTTTTTT. Translated, it gives CSVKAGGELFF.

V usage is TRBV10-3 and J usage is TRBJ2-7; D is tentatively TRBD1 or TRBD2 (5 bases each). Germline CDR1 reads ENHRY; CDR2 reads SYGVKD. CDR3 length: 15 amino acids. V gave up 2 bases and J gave up 6 bases, with 17 bases separating them. The CDR3 DNA reads as TGTGCCATCAGTGAGCACCTGACCTCCGGGGCCGAGCAGTACTTC. The encoded protein is CAISEHLTSGAEQYF.

The CDR3 region is CASSSSTGKYQETQYF. The CDR3 DNA follows: TGTGCCAGCAGCTCCTCGACAGGGAAGTACCAAGAGACCCAGTACTTC. This chain joins TRBV7-9 and TRBJ2-5; 7 bases agree with TRBD1. CDR3 length: 16 amino acids. Trimming cost V 4 bases and J 0 bases; bases outside gene matches: 8. Germline CDR1 SEHNR, CDR2 FQNEAQ (reference sequence).

The chain couples TRBV10-3 to TRBJ2-3, with D possibly being TRBD2 (7 bases). The V gene lost 4 bases and the J gene lost 3 bases, with 20 bases spanning the gap. CDR3 length: 17 residues. Germline loops: CDR1 ENHRY, CDR2 SYGVKD. The CDR3 spells CAISVRTRGRETDTQYF. Written as DNA, the CDR3 is TGTGCCATCAGTGTAAGGACGCGGGGGCGCGAAACAGATACGCAGTATTTT.

Here the CDR3 reads CASSSWFGLAGTTGYEQYF. The CDR3, as DNA: TGTGCCAGCAGTTCCTGGTTTGGGCTAGCGGGTACCACTGGCTACGAGCAGTACTTC. The chain couples TRBV28 to TRBJ2-7; 8 bases map to TRBD2. Trimming took 4 bases from V and 3 from J; bases not matched to a gene: 20. The CDR3 covers 19 residues. Germline V gene lookup returns CDR1 MDHEN and CDR2 SYDVKM.

This chain links TRBV11-3 with TRBJ2-5, with D possibly matching TRBD1 (5 bases). Trimming pared 7 bases from V and 7 bases from J, leaving 25 bases between. The CDR3 has 16 residues. CDR1 is SGHNT and CDR2 is YENEEA in the germline V gene. CDR3 in amino acids: CASTITIDSPAATQYF. The DNA of the CDR3 is TGTGCCAGCACCATAACAATCGACAGCCCAGCAGCGACCCAGTACTTC.

The V and J genes are TRBV15 and TRBJ1-5, with no clear D. Germline CDR1 is LNHNV and CDR2 is YYDKDF (reference sequence). V was cut by 4 bases and J by 2 bases, with 9 bases left in between. The CDR3 has 14 amino acids. CDR3 in amino acids: CATSISPGNQPQHF. For the CDR3, the DNA is TGTGCCACCAGCATCAGTCCAGGCAATCAGCCCCAGCATTTT.

The CDR3 here is CASSPTSGRYQETQYF. The DNA for the CDR3 is TGTGCCAGCAGCCCGACTAGCGGAAGGTACCAAGAGACCCAGTACTTC. The J gene is TRBJ2-5, the V gene TRBV7-9; 9 bases align to TRBD2. The CDR3 runs to 16 residues. CDR1 is SEHNR, CDR2 FQNEAQ, per germline (reference sequence). V was clipped by 5 bases and J by 0 bases; unmatched bases: 7.

The rearrangement joins TRBV6-5 to TRBJ2-7; D ambiguous. The V end lost 0 bases, the J end lost 2 bases, and 8 bases lay between the germline ends. From germline, CDR1 is MNHEY and CDR2 SVGAGI. The CDR3 loop spans 14 amino acids. The CDR3 sequence is CASSYSEQPYEQYF. The CDR3 DNA sequence: TGTGCCAGCAGTTACTCGGAGCAACCCTACGAGCAGTACTTC.

The V and J genes are TRBV29-1 and TRBJ2-7; D remains unclear. Trimming pared 5 bases from V and 0 bases from J, leaving 8 bases between. CDR3 size: 12 residues. From germline, CDR1 is SQVTM and CDR2 ANQGSEA. The CDR3 protein is CSVYTTSYEQYF. Written as DNA, the CDR3 is TGCAGCGTTTATACCACCTCCTACGAGCAGTACTTC.

This clone was picked up a small number of times. The gene calls are TRBV6-5 and TRBJ2-7, with unresolved D. V lost 5 bases, J lost 1 base, and 12 bases lay in between. CDR3 length equals 14 residues. The germline CDR1 and CDR2 sequences are MNHEY and SVGAGI. The CDR3 bases are TGTGCCAGCAGTCGGATGACCGGTTCCTACGAGCAGTACTTC. Its protein is CASSRMTGSYEQYF.

The chain joins TRBV10-3 to TRBJ2-1; 9 positions match TRBD2. The CDR3 has 13 residues. Per the germline V gene, CDR1 is ENHRY and CDR2 is SYGVKD. Unmatched junction bases numbered 3, after V lost 8 bases and J lost 4 bases. DNA for the CDR3: TGTGCCATCGTAGCGGGAGAATACAATGAGCAGTTCTTC. Protein sequence: CAIVAGEYNEQFF.

This clone showed up just once. The chain carries TRBV11-2 and TRBJ2-1; D not certain. Trimming shortened V by 0 bases and J by 9 bases, and 15 bases separated the two germline ends. The CDR3 is made up of 15 amino acids. Germline assignment: CDR1 SGHAT and CDR2 FQNNGV. CDR3 sequence reads: CASSLESFGGIEQFF. The CDR3 region has the DNA TGTGCCAGCAGCTTAGAGAGTTTCGGCGGAATTGAGCAGTTCTTC.

V usage is TRBV2 and J usage is TRBJ2-5; D gene uncertain. From germline, CDR1 is SNHLY and CDR2 FYNNEI. The V and J ends lost 2 bases and 5 bases respectively, with 18 bases between them. The CDR3 consists of 16 residues. The CDR3 reads CASSEKRARGRETQYF. CDR3 coding DNA: TGTGCCAGCAGTGAAAAGCGAGCGAGAGGACGGGAGACCCAGTACTTC.

The rearrangement links TRBV10-3 to TRBJ1-1; D ambiguous. The length of the CDR3 is 11 residues. V lost 7 bases to trimming and J lost 4 bases, with 7 bases between them. Germline V gene sequence: CDR1 ENHRY, CDR2 SYGVKD. The CDR3 nucleotides read TGTGCCATCACCCTGGGCACTGAAGCTTTCTTT. Translation gives CAITLGTEAFF.

The chain employs TRBV5-1 and TRBJ1-2; 8 bases are shared with TRBD1. CDR1 is SGHRS and CDR2 is YFSETQ in the germline V gene. Unmatched junction bases numbered 6, after V lost 0 bases and J lost 5 bases. CDR3 length equals 15 residues. CDR3 bases: TGCGCCAGCAGCTTGGGACAGGGGCTCCGGTATGGCTACACCTTC. Translated: CASSLGQGLRYGYTF.